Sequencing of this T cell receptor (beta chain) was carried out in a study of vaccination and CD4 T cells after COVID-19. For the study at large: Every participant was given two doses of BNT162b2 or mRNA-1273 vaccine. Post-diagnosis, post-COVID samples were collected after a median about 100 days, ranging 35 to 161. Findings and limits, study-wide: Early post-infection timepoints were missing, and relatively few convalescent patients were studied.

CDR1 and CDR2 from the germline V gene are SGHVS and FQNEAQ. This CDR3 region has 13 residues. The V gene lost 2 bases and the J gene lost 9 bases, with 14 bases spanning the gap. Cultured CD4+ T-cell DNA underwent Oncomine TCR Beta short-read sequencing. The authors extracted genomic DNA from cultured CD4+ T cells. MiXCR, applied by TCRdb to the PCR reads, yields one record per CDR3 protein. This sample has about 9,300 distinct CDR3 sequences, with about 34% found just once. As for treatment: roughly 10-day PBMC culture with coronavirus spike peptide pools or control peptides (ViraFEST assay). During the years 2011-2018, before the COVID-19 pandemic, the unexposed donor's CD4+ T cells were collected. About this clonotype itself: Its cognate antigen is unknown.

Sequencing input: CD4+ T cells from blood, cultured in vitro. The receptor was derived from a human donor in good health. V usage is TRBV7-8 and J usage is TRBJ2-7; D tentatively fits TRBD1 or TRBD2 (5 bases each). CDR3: CASSLRSGDPQYF. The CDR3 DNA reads TGTGCCAGCAGCTTAAGGAGTGGGGACCCGCAGTACTTC.